The 10 T cell receptor beta chains reported below all come from one sample, sequenced in a study of blood T cell repertoires in COVID-19. TCRdb's table, derived via immunoSEQ multiplex PCR, lists solely in-frame clones and lacks some. The repertoire has some 14,000 clones, about 80% of them found once; the top ten carry approximately 9.7%. The material sequenced was peripheral blood. The source of these receptors is a man in his 70s with acute or convalescent COVID-19.

This clone was observed a few times. The chain uses TRBV5-4 and TRBJ2-7; 7 positions match TRBD2. This CDR3 has 15 residues. The germline CDR1 and CDR2 sequences are SGHNT and YYREEE (reference sequence). Trimming removed 4 bases from V and 5 bases from J; junction bases left unmatched: 12. DNA for the CDR3: TGTGCCAGCAGCCTAGGACTAGGACCTTCAGACGAGCAGTACTTC. Its translation is CASSLGLGPSDEQYF.

This chain joins TRBV19 and TRBJ1-2, with 9 bases aligning to TRBD1. V lost 3 bases to trimming and J lost 7 bases; unmatched junction nucleotides: 6. The CDR3 totals 14 residues. Germline lookup yields CDR1 LNHDA and CDR2 SQIVND (reference sequence). CDR3 nucleotide sequence: TGTGCCAGTAGTATCGGACAGGGGTCTGGTGGCTACACCTTC. This translates into CASSIGQGSGGYTF.

This chain uses TRBV30 with TRBJ2-3; TRBD1 might be the D (6 bases). The CDR3 length is 13 residues. V gave up 7 bases and J gave up 6 bases, with 17 bases separating them. Germline assignment: CDR1 GTSNPN and CDR2 SVGIG (reference sequence). The CDR3 region has the DNA TGTGCCTCCCAGGGGTCCCAGTGGGATACGCAGTATTTT. Protein sequence: CASQGSQWDTQYF. Full variable domain (missing parts from reference TRBV30 and TRBJ2-3): SQTIHQWPATLVQPVGSPLSLECTVEGTSNPNLYWYRQAAGRGLQLLFYSVGIGQISSEVPQNLSASRPQDRQFILSSKKLLLSDSGFYLCASQGSQWDTQYFGPGTRLTVL.

The rearrangement links TRBV7-2 to TRBJ2-1, with D perhaps matching TRBD2 (5 bases). The CDR3 spans 13 residues. The V gene lost 7 bases and the J gene lost 8 bases, with 15 bases spanning the gap. The V gene's germline CDR1 is SGHTA and CDR2 FQGNSA. The DNA of the CDR3 is TGTGCCAGCACCTGGCAGCGGTTCGATGAGCAGTTCTTC. Its translation is CASTWQRFDEQFF. Using reference TRBV7-2 and TRBJ2-1 for the parts outside the CDR3, the full variable domain is GAGVSQSPSNKVTEKGKDVELRCDPISGHTALYWYRQSLGQGLEFLIYFQGNSAPDKSGLPSDRFSAERTGGSVSTLTIQRTQQEDSAVYLCASTWQRFDEQFFGPGTRLTVL.

The V gene is TRBV6-2 or TRBV6-3, the J gene TRBJ1-2, with 9 bases lining up with TRBD1. The germline V gene has CDR1 MNHEY and CDR2 SVGEGT. V dropped 0 bases and J dropped 4; count of bases not matched to a gene: 3. The CDR3 consists of 15 residues. Here the CDR3 DNA reads TGTGCCAGCAGTTACTCGGACAGGGGTAGCTATGGCTACACCTTC. It translates to CASSYSDRGSYGYTF.

This sequence joins TRBV6-5 and TRBJ2-3; 7 bases are shared with TRBD1. Germline V gene lookup returns CDR1 MNHEY and CDR2 SVGAGI. Unmatched junction bases numbered 1, after V lost 6 bases and J lost 1 base. The CDR3 runs 13 residues. The CDR3 here is CASRGTGTDTQYF. CDR3 in DNA: TGTGCCAGCAGGGGGACAGGCACAGATACGCAGTATTTT.

This chain connects TRBV7-8 to TRBJ2-7; D may be TRBD2 (5 bases). This CDR3 contains 14 residues. The germline V gene has CDR1 SGHVS and CDR2 FQNEAQ. V shed 5 bases and J shed 6 bases, with 17 bases lying between them. The CDR3, as DNA: TGTGCCAGCAGCCTTGGCCTAGCTGCCGGCGAGCAGTACTTC. Its protein product is CASSLGLAAGEQYF.

The V call is TRBV15, the J call TRBJ1-6; a weak D match, TRBD1 (5 bases). The germline CDR1 and CDR2 sequences are LNHNV and YYDKDF (reference sequence). Deletions cut 1 base from V and 10 bases from J, with 14 bases between. This CDR3 is built from 15 residues. CDR3 in DNA: TGTGCCACCAGCAGAGTAGGGTCCGGGGGGTCACCCCTCCACTTT. Translation: CATSRVGSGGSPLHF. The entire variable domain, with the rest obtained from reference TRBV15 and TRBJ1-6, is as follows: DAMVIQNPRYQVTQFGKPVTLSCSQTLNHNVMYWYQQKSSQAPKLLFHYYDKDFNNEADTPDNFQSRRPNTSFCFLDIRSPGLGDTAMYLCATSRVGSGGSPLHFGNGTRLTVT.

The chain joins TRBV7-6 to TRBJ2-5; 9 positions match TRBD2. Germline V gives CDR1 SGHVS, CDR2 FNYEAQ. Germline trimming cut 1 base from V and 4 bases from J; bases unmatched to any gene: 13. This CDR3 has 18 amino acids. CDR3 amino acids: CASSLGPAGGAWGETQYF. As DNA, the CDR3 is TGTGCCAGCAGCTTAGGGCCAGCGGGAGGAGCCTGGGGAGAGACCCAGTACTTC. Full variable domain (remainder filled in from reference TRBV7-6 and TRBJ2-5): GAGVSQSPRYKVTKRGQDVALRCDPISGHVSLYWYRQALGQGPEFLTYFNYEAQQDKSGLPNDRFSAERPEGSISTLTIQRTEQRDSAMYRCASSLGPAGGAWGETQYFGPGTRLLVL.

J is TRBJ2-2 and V is TRBV3-1 (or the pseudogene TRBV3-2); D ambiguous. Germline CDR1 reads LGHDT; CDR2 reads YNNKEL (reference sequence). V dropped 2 bases and J dropped 7 bases, with 11 bases sitting between them. This CDR3 is built from 14 residues. The CDR3 nucleotides read TGTGCCAGCAGCCAATGGCCGGGTGACGGGGAGCTGTTTTTT. Residues: CASSQWPGDGELFF.